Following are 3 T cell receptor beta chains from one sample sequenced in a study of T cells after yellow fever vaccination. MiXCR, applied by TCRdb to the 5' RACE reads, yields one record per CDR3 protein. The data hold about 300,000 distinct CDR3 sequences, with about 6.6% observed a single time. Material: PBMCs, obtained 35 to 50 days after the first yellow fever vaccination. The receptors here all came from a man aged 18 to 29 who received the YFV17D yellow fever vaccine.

The CDR3 nucleotides are TGTGCCAGCAGACGGCAGACAGCCCTTAATTCACCCCTCCACTTT. This gives the protein CASRRQTALNSPLHF. The chain is built from TRBV12-3 or TRBV12-4 and TRBJ1-6; perhaps TRBD1 as D (5 bases). This CDR3 has 15 amino acids. V dropped 6 bases and J dropped 6 bases, with 15 bases sitting between them.

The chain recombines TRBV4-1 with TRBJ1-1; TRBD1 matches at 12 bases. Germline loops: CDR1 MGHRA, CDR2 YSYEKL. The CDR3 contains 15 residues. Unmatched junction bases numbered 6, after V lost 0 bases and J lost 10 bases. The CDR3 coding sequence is TGCGCCAGCAGCCAAGAGGGGACAGGGGGCGATGGAGCTTTCTTT. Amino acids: CASSQEGTGGDGAFF.

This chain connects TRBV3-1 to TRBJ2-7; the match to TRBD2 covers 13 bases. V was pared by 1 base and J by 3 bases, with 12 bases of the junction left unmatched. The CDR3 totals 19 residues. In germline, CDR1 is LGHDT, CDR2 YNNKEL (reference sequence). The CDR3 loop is CASSQVIMGLAGTRYEQYF. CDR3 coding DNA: TGTGCCAGCAGCCAAGTGATCATGGGACTAGCGGGGACTCGCTACGAGCAGTACTTC.